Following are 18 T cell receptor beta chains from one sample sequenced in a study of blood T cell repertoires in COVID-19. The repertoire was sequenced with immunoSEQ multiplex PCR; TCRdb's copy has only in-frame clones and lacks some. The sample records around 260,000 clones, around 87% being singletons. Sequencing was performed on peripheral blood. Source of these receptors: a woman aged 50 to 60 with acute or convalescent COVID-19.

CDR3 region: CASSLDRDRVYGYTF. The CDR3, as DNA: TGTGCCAGCAGCTTGGACCGGGACAGGGTGTATGGCTACACCTTC. The V and J genes are TRBV11-2 and TRBJ1-2; 9 bases line up with TRBD1. The CDR3 has 15 amino acids. CDR1 SGHAT and CDR2 FQNNGV come from the germline V gene. Unmatched junction bases numbered 7, after V lost 3 bases and J lost 5 bases.

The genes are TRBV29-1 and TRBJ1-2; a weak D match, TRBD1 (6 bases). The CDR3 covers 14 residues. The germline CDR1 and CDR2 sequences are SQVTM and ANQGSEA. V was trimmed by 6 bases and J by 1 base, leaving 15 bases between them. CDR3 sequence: CSVSQGALNYGYTF. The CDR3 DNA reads TGCAGCGTCTCACAGGGAGCCCTTAACTATGGCTACACCTTC.

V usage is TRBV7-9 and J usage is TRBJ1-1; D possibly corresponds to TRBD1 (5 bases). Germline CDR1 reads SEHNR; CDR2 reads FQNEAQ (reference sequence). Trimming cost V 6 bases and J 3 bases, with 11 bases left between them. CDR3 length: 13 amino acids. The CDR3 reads CASSTTGYTEAFF. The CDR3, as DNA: TGTGCCAGCAGTACTACAGGTTACACTGAAGCTTTCTTT.

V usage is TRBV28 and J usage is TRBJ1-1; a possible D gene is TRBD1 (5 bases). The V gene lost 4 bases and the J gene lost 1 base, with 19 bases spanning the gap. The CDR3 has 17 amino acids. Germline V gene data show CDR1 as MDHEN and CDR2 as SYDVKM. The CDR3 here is CASSSESTRVGNTEAFF. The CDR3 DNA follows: TGTGCCAGCAGTTCCGAATCAACCAGGGTAGGGAACACTGAAGCTTTCTTT.

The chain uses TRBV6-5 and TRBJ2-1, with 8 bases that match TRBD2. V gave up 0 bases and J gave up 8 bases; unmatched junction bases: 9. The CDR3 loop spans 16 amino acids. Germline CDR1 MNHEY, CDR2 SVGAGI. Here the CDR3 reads CASSYSAGVFGDEQFF. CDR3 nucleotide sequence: TGTGCCAGCAGTTACTCAGCGGGAGTATTTGGCGATGAGCAGTTCTTC.

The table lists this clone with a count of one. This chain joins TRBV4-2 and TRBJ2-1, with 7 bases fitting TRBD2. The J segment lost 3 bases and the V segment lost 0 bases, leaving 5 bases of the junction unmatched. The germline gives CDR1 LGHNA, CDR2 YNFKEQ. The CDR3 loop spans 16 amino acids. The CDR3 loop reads CASSQDGGGSYNEQFF. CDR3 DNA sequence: TGTGCCAGCAGCCAAGACGGTGGCGGGAGCTACAATGAGCAGTTCTTC.

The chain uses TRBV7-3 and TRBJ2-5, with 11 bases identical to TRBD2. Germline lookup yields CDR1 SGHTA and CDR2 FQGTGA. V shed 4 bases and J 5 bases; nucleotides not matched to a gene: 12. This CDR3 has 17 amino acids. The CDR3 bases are TGTGCCAGCAGCTCAGAACTAGCGGGAGAAGGCTCGGAGACCCAGTACTTC. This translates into CASSSELAGEGSETQYF.

CDR3 residues: CASSLAQNQPQHF. For the CDR3, the DNA is TGCGCCAGCAGCTTGGCACAGAATCAGCCCCAGCATTTT. The gene calls are TRBV5-1 and TRBJ1-5; no firm D call. The V and J ends lost 0 bases and 4 bases respectively, with 5 bases between them. In germline, CDR1 is SGHRS, CDR2 YFSETQ. The CDR3 extends over 13 amino acids.

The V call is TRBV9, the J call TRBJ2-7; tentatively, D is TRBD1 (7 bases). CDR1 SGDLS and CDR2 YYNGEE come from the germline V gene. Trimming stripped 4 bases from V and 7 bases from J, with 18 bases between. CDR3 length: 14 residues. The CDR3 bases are TGTGCCAGCAGCCCAGCTGACAGGGCGGGGGAGCAGTACTTC. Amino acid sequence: CASSPADRAGEQYF.

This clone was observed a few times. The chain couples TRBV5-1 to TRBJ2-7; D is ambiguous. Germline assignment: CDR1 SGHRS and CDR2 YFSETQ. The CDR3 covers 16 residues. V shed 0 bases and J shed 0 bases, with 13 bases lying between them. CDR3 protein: CASSLGGARSSYEQYF. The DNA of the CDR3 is TGCGCCAGCAGCTTGGGTGGCGCCCGGAGCTCCTACGAGCAGTACTTC.

CDR3 region: CASSLRSGTEETQYF. CDR3 DNA: TGTGCCAGCAGCTTACGTAGCGGGACAGAAGAGACCCAGTACTTC. The V call is TRBV7-2, the J call TRBJ2-5, with a possible D match to TRBD2 (8 bases). The CDR3 loop spans 15 amino acids. The V gene's germline CDR1 is SGHTA and CDR2 FQGNSA. The V end was cut by 2 bases, the J end by 3 bases, with 13 bases between.

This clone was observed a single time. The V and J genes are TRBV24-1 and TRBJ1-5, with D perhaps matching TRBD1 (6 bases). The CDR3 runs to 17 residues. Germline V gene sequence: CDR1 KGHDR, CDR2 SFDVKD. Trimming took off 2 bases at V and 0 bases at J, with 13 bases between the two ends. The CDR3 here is CATSDSQGIGSNQPQHF. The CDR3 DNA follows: TGTGCCACCAGTGATTCACAGGGTATAGGTAGCAATCAGCCCCAGCATTTT.

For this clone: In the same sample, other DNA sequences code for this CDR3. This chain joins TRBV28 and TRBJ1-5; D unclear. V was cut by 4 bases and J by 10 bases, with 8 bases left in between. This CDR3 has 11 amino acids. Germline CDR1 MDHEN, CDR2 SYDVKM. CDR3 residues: CASSSREPQHF. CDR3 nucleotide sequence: TGTGCCAGCAGTTCCCGAGAACCCCAGCATTTT.

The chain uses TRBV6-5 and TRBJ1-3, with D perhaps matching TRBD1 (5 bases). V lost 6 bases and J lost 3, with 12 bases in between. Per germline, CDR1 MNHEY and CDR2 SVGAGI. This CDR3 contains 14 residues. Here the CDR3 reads CASRARGGGNTIYF. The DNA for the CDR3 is TGTGCCAGCAGGGCCCGGGGGGGTGGAAACACCATATATTTT.

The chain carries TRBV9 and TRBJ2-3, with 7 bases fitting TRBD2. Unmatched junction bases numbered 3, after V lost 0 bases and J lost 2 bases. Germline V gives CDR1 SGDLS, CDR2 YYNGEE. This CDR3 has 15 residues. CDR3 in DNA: TGTGCCAGCAGCGTAGGGGGAGGGCCCACAGATACGCAGTATTTT. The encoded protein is CASSVGGGPTDTQYF.

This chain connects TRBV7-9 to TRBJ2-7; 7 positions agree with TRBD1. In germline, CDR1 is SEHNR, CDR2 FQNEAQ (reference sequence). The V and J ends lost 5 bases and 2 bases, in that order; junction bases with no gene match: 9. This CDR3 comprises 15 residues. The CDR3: CASSGWDREAYEQYF. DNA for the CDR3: TGTGCCAGCAGCGGATGGGACAGAGAAGCCTACGAGCAGTACTTC.

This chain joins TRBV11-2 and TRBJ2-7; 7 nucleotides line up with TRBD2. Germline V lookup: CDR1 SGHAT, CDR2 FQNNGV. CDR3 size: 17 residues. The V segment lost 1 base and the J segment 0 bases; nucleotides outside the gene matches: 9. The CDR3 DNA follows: TGTGCCAGCAGCTTAGGCCCTCCTAGCGGAGGCTCCTACGAGCAGTACTTC. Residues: CASSLGPPSGGSYEQYF.

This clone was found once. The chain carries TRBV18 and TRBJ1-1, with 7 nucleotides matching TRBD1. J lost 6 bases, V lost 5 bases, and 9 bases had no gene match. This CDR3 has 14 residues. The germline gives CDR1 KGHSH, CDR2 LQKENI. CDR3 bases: TGTGCCAGCTCATACAACAACAGGGGCTCTGAAGCTTTCTTT. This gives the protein CASSYNNRGSEAFF.